The 32 T cell receptor beta chains given below trace back to one sample, sequenced in a study of CD4 T cells in relation to SARS-CoV-2 and coronaviruses (dated by TCRdb to the early 2020s). CD4+ T cells from unexposed donors were collected before the COVID-19 pandemic (2011-2018). After less than 13 days of culture, CD4+ T cells were isolated with the EasySep CD4+ T cell isolation kit. Libraries were prepared through the immunoSEQ multiplex PCR assay. Not all clones reach the TCRdb copy of this immuneACCESS table, which keeps in-frame sequences only. Checked studies attribute under half of the gap to unresolved V genes and leave the rest unexplained. This sample lists some 29,000 clones; roughly 69% were detected once. Under 25% of the sample rests with the top ten. No antigen has been assigned to these receptors. Sequencing used CD4+ T cells from PBMCs, cultured in vitro. All receptors come from a human donor in good health.

The chain links TRBV7-2 to TRBJ1-1; possible D gene TRBD1, 5 bases. Germline V CDR1 and CDR2: SGHTA, FQGNSA. Trimming removed 5 bases at V and 6 bases at J, with 13 bases between. The CDR3 extends over 13 amino acids. The CDR3 DNA reads as TGTGCCAGCAGCCCCCCCTGGGGGGCTGAAGCTTTCTTT. Translating gives CASSPPWGAEAFF.

The chain couples TRBV30 to TRBJ2-1; D is unresolved. The CDR3 is 12 amino acids. CDR1 and CDR2 (germline): GTSNPN, SVGIG (reference sequence). Trimming stripped 1 base from V and 7 bases from J, with 8 bases between. The CDR3 sequence is CAWSAVLNEQFF. CDR3 bases: TGTGCCTGGAGTGCAGTGTTGAATGAGCAGTTCTTC.

V usage is TRBV5-1 and J usage is TRBJ2-2; D may be TRBD2 (6 bases). Germline CDR1 and CDR2: SGHRS and YFSETQ. The length of the CDR3 is 15 residues. Trimming stripped 0 bases from V and 4 bases from J, with 10 bases between. This CDR3 reads CASSLGGGGTGELFF. The CDR3 DNA is TGCGCCAGCAGCTTGGGGGGAGGAGGCACCGGGGAGCTGTTTTTT. Looking up the rest from reference TRBV5-1 and TRBJ2-2 gives the full variable domain: KAGVTQTPRYLIKTRGQQVTLSCSPISGHRSVSWYQQTPGQGLQFLFEYFSETQRNKGNFPGRFSGRQFSNSRSEMNVSTLELGDSALYLCASSLGGGGTGELFFGEGSRLTVL.

This clone was found once. The chain links TRBV11-2 to TRBJ1-6; 7 bases agree with TRBD1. J gave up 8 bases and V 4 bases, and 5 bases lay outside the gene matches. The CDR3 is made up of 14 amino acids. Germline-derived CDR1 and CDR2 are SGHAT and FQNNGV. The DNA for the CDR3 is TGTGCCAGCAGCTCCGGGACAGACGATTCACCCCTCCACTTT. This gives the protein CASSSGTDDSPLHF.

This chain's CDR3 is CASSPHAGSGTLVSYEQYF. CDR3 DNA: TGTGCCAGCAGCCCCCACGCCGGGAGCGGGACGTTGGTGTCCTACGAGCAGTACTTC. V gene TRBV9 combines with J gene TRBJ2-7; the match to TRBD2 covers 7 bases. This CDR3 contains 19 residues. Unmatched junction bases numbered 20, after V lost 4 bases and J lost 1 base. Germline lookup yields CDR1 SGDLS and CDR2 YYNGEE.

In its sample, this clone was seen a few times. The CDR3 protein is CAIAPRANYEQYF. The CDR3 nucleotides read TGTGCCATCGCCCCCAGGGCTAACTACGAGCAGTACTTC. The gene calls are TRBV10-3 and TRBJ2-7, with a weak D call TRBD1 (5 bases). The CDR3 sequence is 13 residues long. Trimming pared 8 bases from V and 3 bases from J, leaving 14 bases between. Germline loops: CDR1 ENHRY, CDR2 SYGVKD.

The genes are TRBV4-3 and TRBJ2-7, with D possibly being TRBD1 or TRBD2 (5 bases each). V dropped 0 bases and J dropped 2 bases, with 14 bases sitting between them. There are 16 residues in the CDR3. Germline V gene lookup returns CDR1 LGHNA and CDR2 YSLEER. In DNA, the CDR3 is TGCGCCAGCAGCCAAGAATTCTCTGGGACGCCCTACGAGCAGTACTTC. As protein: CASSQEFSGTPYEQYF.

V usage is TRBV3-1 (or the pseudogene TRBV3-2) and J usage is TRBJ2-5; possible D gene TRBD1, 6 bases. The CDR3 is 15 residues long. V was pared by 0 bases and J by 4 bases, with 12 bases between. Looked up from germline, CDR1 is LGHDT and CDR2 is YNNKEL (reference sequence). DNA for the CDR3: TGTGCCAGCAGCCAAGATTTCGCCAGGGGAGAGACCCAGTACTTC. Translated, it gives CASSQDFARGETQYF.

CDR3 residues: CASSPLGGGGETQYF. The DNA of the CDR3 is TGTGCCAGCTCACCTCTCGGAGGGGGCGGGGAGACCCAGTACTTC. V gene TRBV18 combines with J gene TRBJ2-5, with D possibly matching TRBD1 (7 bases). The germline V gene has CDR1 KGHSH and CDR2 LQKENI. The CDR3 runs 15 residues. V lost 3 bases, J lost 5 bases, and 16 bases lay in between.

J is TRBJ1-6 and V is TRBV2, with TRBD1 matching 8 bases. The CDR3 has 14 amino acids. In germline, CDR1 is SNHLY, CDR2 FYNNEI. Trimming at V came to 3 bases and at J to 11 bases, leaving 6 bases not matched to a gene. The CDR3 protein is CASSEETGAPPLHF. The DNA of the CDR3 is TGTGCCAGCAGTGAGGAGACAGGGGCTCCACCCCTCCACTTT.

The DNA for the CDR3 is TGTGCCAGCAGTTACGAGGGGAGGGGTTCACCCCTCCACTTT. Translation gives CASSYEGRGSPLHF. This chain uses TRBV6-5 with TRBJ1-6, with a tentative D call TRBD1 (5 bases). The CDR3 sequence is 14 residues long. Trimming shortened V by 2 bases and J by 9 bases, and 11 bases separated the two germline ends. The V gene's germline CDR1 is MNHEY and CDR2 SVGAGI.

The table lists this clone with a few counts. V usage is TRBV9 and J usage is TRBJ2-2; 9 bases map to TRBD1. The ends lost 0 bases at V and 5 bases at J; junction bases unmatched: 2. The V gene's germline CDR1 is SGDLS and CDR2 YYNGEE. This CDR3 is 15 amino acids long. The CDR3 bases are TGTGCCAGCAGCGTAGGGACAGGGGTTACCGGGGAGCTGTTTTTT. Amino acids: CASSVGTGVTGELFF.

The rearrangement joins TRBV7-2 to TRBJ2-3, with a tentative D call TRBD2 (6 bases). The length of the CDR3 is 15 residues. CDR1 is SGHTA and CDR2 is FQGNSA in the germline V gene. V lost 6 bases and J lost 6, with 19 bases in between. The CDR3 sequence: CASRTGTLGSDTQYF. The CDR3 coding sequence is TGTGCCAGCAGAACTGGGACTCTGGGGAGCGATACGCAGTATTTT.

The rearrangement links TRBV5-1 to TRBJ2-5; D is unclear. CDR3 size: 14 residues. The germline CDR1 and CDR2 sequences are SGHRS and YFSETQ. The germline V and J ends were trimmed by 3 bases and 2 bases, with 11 bases remaining between them. DNA for the CDR3: TGCGCCAGCAGCTACGACGTAAGTCAAGAGACCCAGTACTTC. It yields the protein CASSYDVSQETQYF.

The chain employs TRBV27 and TRBJ2-7; D gene ambiguous. CDR3 size: 14 residues. Germline loops: CDR1 MNHEY, CDR2 SMNVEV (reference sequence). Trimming shortened V by 8 bases and J by 3 bases, and 17 bases separated the two germline ends. DNA of the CDR3: TGTGCCAGCCAAATCGCGGCAGGCCGCTACGAGCAGTACTTC. It yields the protein CASQIAAGRYEQYF.

This clone was observed a single time. V gene TRBV30 combines with J gene TRBJ2-3; D remains unclear. The V and J ends lost 0 bases and 10 bases respectively, with 11 bases between them. The CDR3 has 12 amino acids. CDR1 is GTSNPN and CDR2 is SVGIG in the germline V gene (reference sequence). CDR3 sequence (DNA): TGTGCCTGGAGTGTAGATTGGGGTGCGCAGTATTTT. Its translation: CAWSVDWGAQYF.

The chain employs TRBV7-9 and TRBJ2-5; D is possibly TRBD1 or TRBD2 (5 bases each). Trimming took off 2 bases at V and 3 bases at J, with 13 bases between the two ends. Per the germline V gene, CDR1 is SEHNR and CDR2 is FQNEAQ (reference sequence). The CDR3 totals 15 residues. CDR3 coding DNA: TGTGCCAGCAGCTTATGGGACCGCCGGGAAGAGACCCAGTACTTC. This codes for CASSLWDRREETQYF. The full variable domain, its missing parts supplied by reference TRBV7-9 and TRBJ2-5, is DTGVSQNPRHKITKRGQNVTFRCDPISEHNRLYWYRQTLGQGPEFLTYFQNEAQLEKSRLLSDRFSAERPKGSFSTLEIQRTEQGDSAMYLCASSLWDRREETQYFGPGTRLLVL.

This rearrangement joins TRBV19 to TRBJ1-5; 7 bases are shared with TRBD1. The V segment lost 4 bases and the J segment 6 bases; nucleotides outside the gene matches: 6. The CDR3 runs to 14 residues. Germline V gene sequence: CDR1 LNHDA, CDR2 SQIVND (reference sequence). CDR3 coding DNA: TGTGCCAGTAGTAACAGGGGAGGGGGTCAGCCCCAGCATTTT. This translates into CASSNRGGGQPQHF.

There are a few counts of this clone. This sequence joins TRBV7-8 and TRBJ2-7; D is tentatively TRBD1 or TRBD2 (7 bases each). The germline V and J ends were trimmed by 4 bases and 3 bases, with 28 bases remaining between them. CDR1 is SGHVS and CDR2 is FQNEAQ in the germline V gene. The CDR3 spans 19 residues. The CDR3 sequence is CASSSRGGGGRSSLYEQYF. The CDR3 coding sequence is TGTGCCAGCAGCTCCCGCGGGGGAGGGGGCCGGAGCTCCCTCTACGAGCAGTACTTC.

This chain uses TRBV7-3 with TRBJ2-7; TRBD1 matches 9 bases. V dropped 5 bases and J dropped 2; count of bases not matched to a gene: 19. The CDR3 loop spans 19 amino acids. Germline V gene data show CDR1 as SGHTA and CDR2 as FQGTGA. The CDR3 DNA reads TGTGCCAGCAGCCAACCGGGACAGGGACCCCCTAGATACCCCTACGAGCAGTACTTC. This gives the protein CASSQPGQGPPRYPYEQYF.

This clone was seen only once. The chain has TRBV12-3 or TRBV12-4 and TRBJ1-1, with 7 bases matching TRBD1. Trimming took 5 bases from V and 8 from J; bases not matched to a gene: 5. This CDR3 has 12 amino acids. The CDR3 protein is CASSLPDREAFF. The CDR3 coding sequence is TGTGCCAGCAGTCTTCCGGACAGGGAAGCTTTCTTT.

The chain has TRBV5-4 and TRBJ2-2; 10 nucleotides align to TRBD2. Losses at the gene ends were 4 bases for V and 0 bases for J; bases not matched to a gene: 3. The germline gives CDR1 SGHNT, CDR2 YYREEE (reference sequence). CDR3 size: 16 residues. CDR3 coding DNA: TGTGCCAGCAGCCCGCTAGCGGGGGCGAACACCGGGGAGCTGTTTTTT. Residues: CASSPLAGANTGELFF.

V usage is TRBV7-9 and J usage is TRBJ2-5; TRBD2 matches 7 bases. Per the germline V gene, CDR1 is SEHNR and CDR2 is FQNEAQ (reference sequence). The CDR3 runs to 13 residues. V gave up 8 bases and J gave up 1 base; unmatched junction bases: 4. The CDR3 region has the DNA TGTGCCAGCGGCAGCGGGGTCCAAGAGACCCAGTACTTC. The encoded protein is CASGSGVQETQYF.

V usage is TRBV5-4 and J usage is TRBJ1-2; D may be TRBD1 (5 bases). V lost 4 bases, J lost 1 base, and 8 bases lay in between. Germline V CDR1 and CDR2: SGHNT, YYREEE (reference sequence). The CDR3 covers 13 residues. In nucleotides, the CDR3 is TGTGCCAGCAGCCCTGACAGTAACTATGGCTACACCTTC. It encodes CASSPDSNYGYTF. Combining the CDR3 with reference TRBV5-4 and TRBJ1-2 gives the whole variable domain ETGVTQSPTHLIKTRGQQVTLRCSSQSGHNTVSWYQQALGQGPQFIFQYYREEENGRGNFPPRFSGLQFPNYSSELNVNALELDDSALYLCASSPDSNYGYTFGSGTRLTVV.

The J gene is TRBJ2-5, the V gene TRBV5-1, with D perhaps TRBD1 (6 bases). Trimming left V 5 bases short and J 5 bases short, with 16 bases between. Germline V lookup: CDR1 SGHRS, CDR2 YFSETQ. The CDR3 has 14 residues. The DNA for the CDR3 is TGCGCCAGCAGTTCGGCAGGGGCTCGGGAGACCCAGTACTTC. It specifies CASSSAGARETQYF.

CDR3 sequence (DNA): TGTGCCAGCAGCTTGGGTGGGGTGGGGATATACAATGAGCAGTTCTTC. This gives the protein CASSLGGVGIYNEQFF. The chain employs TRBV5-6 and TRBJ2-1; D is ambiguous. Germline loops: CDR1 SGHDT, CDR2 YYEEEE. The CDR3 is 16 amino acids. V was trimmed by 0 bases and J by 4 bases, leaving 14 bases between them. The whole variable domain, remainder taken from reference TRBV5-6 and TRBJ2-1, is DAGVTQSPTHLIKTRGQQVTLRCSPKSGHDTVSWYQQALGQGPQFIFQYYEEEERQRGNFPDRFSGHQFPNYSSELNVNALLLGDSALYLCASSLGGVGIYNEQFFGPGTRLTVL.

The gene calls are TRBV4-2 and TRBJ2-3; D gene uncertain. The V end lost 3 bases, the J end lost 0 bases, and 13 bases lay between the germline ends. Germline values: CDR1 LGHNA, CDR2 YNFKEQ. The length of the CDR3 is 16 residues. The CDR3 here is CASSQVIGTSTDTQYF. The DNA of the CDR3 is TGTGCCAGCAGCCAGGTAATTGGTACTAGCACAGATACGCAGTATTTT.

The chain uses TRBV6-5 and TRBJ1-6; D gene ambiguous. The germline CDR1 and CDR2 sequences are MNHEY and SVGAGI. V shed 7 bases and J shed 2 bases, with 9 bases lying between them. The CDR3 length is 14 residues. CDR3 nucleotide sequence: TGTGCCAGCAAGGGTGGGACCTATAATTCACCCCTCCACTTT. Translating gives CASKGGTYNSPLHF.

V and J are TRBV10-3 and TRBJ1-5, with D uncertain. In germline, CDR1 is ENHRY, CDR2 SYGVKD. The V gene lost 3 bases and the J gene lost 0 bases, with 9 bases spanning the gap. The CDR3 has 15 residues. The CDR3 is CAISDVQYSNQPQHF. CDR3 DNA: TGTGCCATCAGTGACGTACAGTATAGCAATCAGCCCCAGCATTTT.

This rearrangement joins TRBV19 to TRBJ1-1; D unresolved. The germline V gene has CDR1 LNHDA and CDR2 SQIVND (reference sequence). Trimming removed 9 bases from V and 1 base from J, with 15 bases in between. The CDR3 runs 14 residues. DNA for the CDR3: TGTGCCAGCAGACCTTCACATACGAACACTGAAGCTTTCTTT. Its translation is CASRPSHTNTEAFF.

V is TRBV7-9 and J is TRBJ1-3; no clear D gene. Germline V gives CDR1 SEHNR, CDR2 FQNEAQ (reference sequence). The CDR3 extends over 16 amino acids. V dropped 5 bases and J dropped 2 bases, with 16 bases sitting between them. CDR3 DNA: TGTGCCAGCAGCCCTCGGCGGGGAGGACCTGGAAACACCATATATTTT. Amino acids: CASSPRRGGPGNTIYF.

The gene calls are TRBV7-3 and TRBJ2-5; maybe TRBD1 (5 bases). V lost 3 bases and J lost 0, with 8 bases in between. The V gene's germline CDR1 is SGHTA and CDR2 FQGTGA. The CDR3 totals 14 residues. CDR3 bases: TGTGCCAGCAGCTTTGCAGGGAACCAAGAGACCCAGTACTTC. This gives the protein CASSFAGNQETQYF. The variable domain in full, with the rest retrieved from reference TRBV7-3 and TRBJ2-5, is GAGVSQTPSNKVTEKGKYVELRCDPISGHTALYWYRQSLGQGPEFLIYFQGTGAADDSGLPNDRFFAVRPEGSVSTLKIQRTERGDSAVYLCASSFAGNQETQYFGPGTRLLVL.